The subject of this entry is one T cell receptor beta chain. The germline gene is not matched at one end of the junction; a read error may be the cause. This sample is drawn from a study of T cells in Graves' hyperthyroidism and ophthalmopathy. RNA transcripts gave rise to amplified TCR beta CDR3 regions. Researchers ran a first-round RT-PCR on the TCR CDR3 using the HTBI primer set. TCRdb re-called the multiplex PCR reads through MiXCR, storing one row per CDR3 protein. The data contain approximately 640,000 distinct CDR3 sequences, around 15% of them singletons. Germline loops: CDR1 MRHNA, CDR2 SNTAGT. The CDR3 spans 18 residues.

The chain links TRBV6-4 to TRBJ2-7, with a tentative D call TRBD1 (6 bases). The origin of this receptor is a man between 50 and 59 years old with Graves' hyperthyroidism. Specimen: blood. The CDR3 is CASSYSIVGQGPIYEQYF. The CDR3 DNA is TGTGCCAGCAGTTACTCGATTGTAGGTCAGGGGCCGATCTACGAGCAGTACTTC.